This is a list of T cell receptor beta chains from one sample in a study of CD8 T cells in ankylosing spondylitis. TCRdb itself ran the 5' RACE reads through MiXCR, one entry per CDR3 protein. The sample yields about 250,000 distinct CDR3 sequences, roughly 32% seen once. The sample taken for sequencing was blood, either unsorted or a sorted T cell fraction (not recorded which). These receptors came from a male donor with ankylosing spondylitis or in good health (not recorded which). CDR3s include the opening cysteine and the closing phenylalanine or tryptophan. Fields, in order: D gene, V gene, J gene, clone size, CDR3 DNA, CDR3 protein. The D gene is left open where the match is weak. Where a row states a size, it is once, few, many or the class of an expanded clone; other rows omit it.

d_gene: .
v_gene: TRBV29-1
j_gene: TRBJ2-1
abundance: .
CDR3nt: TGCAGCGTTGAAAGGGGCCCCAATGAGCAGTTCTTC
CDR3aa: CSVERGPNEQFF

d_gene: .
v_gene: TRBV10-3
j_gene: TRBJ1-4
abundance: .
CDR3nt: TGTGCCATCAGTGATAACGGACCTAATGAAAAACTGTTTTTT
CDR3aa: CAISDNGPNEKLFF

d_gene: TRBD2
v_gene: TRBV12-3/TRBV12-4
j_gene: TRBJ2-3
abundance: .
CDR3nt: TGTGCCAGCAGTTTCGTTAGCGGGGTCACAGATACGCAGTATTTT
CDR3aa: CASSFVSGVTDTQYF

d_gene: .
v_gene: TRBV11-2
j_gene: TRBJ2-5
abundance: .
CDR3nt: TGTGCCAGCAGCACACCGGGGCTTCAGAGGGAGACCCAGTACTTC
CDR3aa: CASSTPGLQRETQYF

d_gene: .
v_gene: TRBV3-1
j_gene: TRBJ2-1
abundance: .
CDR3nt: TGTGCCAGCAGCCAAGTCCAGTATTACAATGAGCAGTTCTTC
CDR3aa: CASSQVQYYNEQFF

d_gene: .
v_gene: TRBV20-1
j_gene: TRBJ1-1
abundance: .
CDR3nt: TGCAGCGTTGGGACAAGGAGGCTTGAAGCTTTCTTT
CDR3aa: CSVGTRRLEAFF

d_gene: .
v_gene: TRBV4-1
j_gene: TRBJ1-1
abundance: .
CDR3nt: TGCGCCAGCAGCCAGCTTGGGACTGGTGAAGCTTTCTTT
CDR3aa: CASSQLGTGEAFF

d_gene: .
v_gene: TRBV6-1
j_gene: TRBJ1-1
abundance: .
CDR3nt: TGTGCCACCGATTCCGGACCGCTGAACACTGAAGCTTTCTTT
CDR3aa: CATDSGPLNTEAFF

d_gene: .
v_gene: TRBV5-1
j_gene: TRBJ1-1
abundance: few
CDR3nt: TGCGCCAGCAAACCCTTCATGAACACTGAAGCTTTCTTT
CDR3aa: CASKPFMNTEAFF

d_gene: TRBD2
v_gene: TRBV12-3/TRBV12-4
j_gene: TRBJ2-3
abundance: .
CDR3nt: TGTGCCAGCAGCCCTGGGACTAGCGGGCGAGATACGCAGTATTTT
CDR3aa: CASSPGTSGRDTQYF

d_gene: TRBD1
v_gene: TRBV5-4
j_gene: TRBJ1-1
abundance: .
CDR3nt: TGTGCCAGCAGCAGGGACAGGGTCCCTGAAGCTTTCTTT
CDR3aa: CASSRDRVPEAFF

d_gene: TRBD2
v_gene: TRBV6-1
j_gene: TRBJ2-1
abundance: few
CDR3nt: TGTGCCAGCATGCCAGGGGTAGCGGGGGGGACCTACAATGAGCAGTTCTTC
CDR3aa: CASMPGVAGGTYNEQFF

d_gene: TRBD1
v_gene: TRBV12-3/TRBV12-4
j_gene: TRBJ1-5
abundance: once
CDR3nt: TGTGCCAGCAGTTTCGCAGGGGGTAATCAGCGCCAGCATTTT
CDR3aa: CASSFAGGNQRQHF

d_gene: TRBD1
v_gene: TRBV7-2
j_gene: TRBJ1-1
abundance: .
CDR3nt: TGTGCCAGCAGCTTAGGACAGGGGGCCGGAGGGACTGAAGCTTTCTTT
CDR3aa: CASSLGQGAGGTEAFF

d_gene: TRBD2
v_gene: TRBV11-2
j_gene: TRBJ2-7
abundance: few
CDR3nt: TGTGCCAGCAGCTTAGATGCGGGAGGCGAGCAGTACTTC
CDR3aa: CASSLDAGGEQYF

d_gene: TRBD2
v_gene: TRBV5-1
j_gene: TRBJ2-5
abundance: .
CDR3nt: TGCGCCAGCAGAACCTTACTAGCGGGGGGTGACCAGTACTTC
CDR3aa: CASRTLLAGGDQYF

d_gene: .
v_gene: TRBV3-1
j_gene: TRBJ2-7
abundance: .
CDR3nt: TGTGCCAGCAGCCCTGGTGACGACAGCGCCTACGAGCAGTACTTC
CDR3aa: CASSPGDDSAYEQYF

d_gene: .
v_gene: TRBV12-3/TRBV12-4
j_gene: TRBJ2-1
abundance: .
CDR3nt: TGTGCCAGCAGTTTACCGGGGGGCGTCGGGCATGAGCAGTTCTTC
CDR3aa: CASSLPGGVGHEQFF

d_gene: TRBD1
v_gene: TRBV12-3/TRBV12-4
j_gene: TRBJ1-4
abundance: .
CDR3nt: TGTGCCAGCAGTTTCGCCGGACAGGGAAGAGAAAAACTGTTTTTT
CDR3aa: CASSFAGQGREKLFF

d_gene: TRBD1
v_gene: TRBV6-1
j_gene: TRBJ1-4
abundance: few
CDR3nt: TGTGCCAGCACCCAGGGGGCAGGGACTAATGAAAAACTGTTTTTT
CDR3aa: CASTQGAGTNEKLFF